Here is one TCR beta chain with its context. The CDR3 totals 14 residues. V lost 1 base to trimming and J lost 2 bases; unmatched junction nucleotides: 2. The germline CDR1 and CDR2 sequences are SGHRS and YFSETQ. This specimen comes from a study of blood T cell repertoires in COVID-19. Method: immunoSEQ multiplex PCR; TCRdb's copy keeps in-frame clones and lacks some. This table holds about 72,000 clones, 82% found once. The chain joins TRBV5-1 to TRBJ2-5; 7 nucleotides line up with TRBD2. This sequence originates from a human donor in a cohort sampled during active COVID-19. Sequenced: peripheral blood. The CDR3 here is CASSLTAGQETQYF. CDR3 DNA sequence: TGCGCCAGCAGCTTGACAGCGGGGCAAGAGACCCAGTACTTC.